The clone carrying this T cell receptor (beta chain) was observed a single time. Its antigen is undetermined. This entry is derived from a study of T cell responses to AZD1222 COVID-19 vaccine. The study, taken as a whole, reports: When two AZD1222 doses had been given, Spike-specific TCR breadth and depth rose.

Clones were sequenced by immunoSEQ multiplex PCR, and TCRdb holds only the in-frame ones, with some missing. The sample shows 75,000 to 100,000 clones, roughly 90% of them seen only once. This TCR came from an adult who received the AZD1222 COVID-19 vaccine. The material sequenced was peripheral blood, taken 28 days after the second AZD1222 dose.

CDR3 sequence reads: CSVDWAGGDYGYTF. In nucleotides, the CDR3 is TGCAGCGTTGACTGGGCAGGGGGCGACTATGGCTACACCTTC. The chain links TRBV29-1 to TRBJ1-2, with 8 positions matching TRBD1. The CDR3 loop spans 14 amino acids. Trimming removed 3 bases from V and 3 bases from J; junction bases left unmatched: 6. Germline V CDR1 and CDR2: SQVTM, ANQGSEA.